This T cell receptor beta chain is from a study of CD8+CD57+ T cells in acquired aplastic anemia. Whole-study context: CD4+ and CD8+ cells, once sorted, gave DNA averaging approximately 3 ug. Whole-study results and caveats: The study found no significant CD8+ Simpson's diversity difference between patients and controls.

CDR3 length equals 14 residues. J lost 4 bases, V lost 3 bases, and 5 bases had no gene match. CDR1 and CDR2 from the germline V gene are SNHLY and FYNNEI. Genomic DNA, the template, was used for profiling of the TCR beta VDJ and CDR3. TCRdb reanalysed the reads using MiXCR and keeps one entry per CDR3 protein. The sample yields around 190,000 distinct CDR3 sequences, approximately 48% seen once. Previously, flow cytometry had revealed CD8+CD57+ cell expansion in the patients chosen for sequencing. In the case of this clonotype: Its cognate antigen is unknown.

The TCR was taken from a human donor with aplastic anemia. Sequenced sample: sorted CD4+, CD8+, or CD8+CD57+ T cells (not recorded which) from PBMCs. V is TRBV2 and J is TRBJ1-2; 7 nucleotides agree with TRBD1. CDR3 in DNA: TGTGCCAGCAGTGATGTCGGACAGGTCTATGGCTACACCTTC. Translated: CASSDVGQVYGYTF.